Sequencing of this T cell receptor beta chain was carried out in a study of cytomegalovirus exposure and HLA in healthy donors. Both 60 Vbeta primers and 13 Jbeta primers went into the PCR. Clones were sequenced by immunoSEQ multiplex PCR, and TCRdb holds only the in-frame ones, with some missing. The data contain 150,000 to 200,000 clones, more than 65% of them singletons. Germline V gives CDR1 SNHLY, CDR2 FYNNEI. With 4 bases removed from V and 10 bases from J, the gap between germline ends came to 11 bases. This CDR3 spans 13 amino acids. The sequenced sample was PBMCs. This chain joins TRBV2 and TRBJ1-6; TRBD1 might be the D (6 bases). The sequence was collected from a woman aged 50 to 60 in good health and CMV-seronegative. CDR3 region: CASSAGQVSPLHF. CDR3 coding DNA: TGTGCCAGCAGTGCGGGACAAGTGTCACCCCTCCACTTT.